This passage covers 6 T cell receptor beta chains from one sample sequenced in a study of blood T cell repertoires in COVID-19. Data came from immunoSEQ multiplex PCR; TCRdb stores just in-frame clones and leaves some out. The data hold roughly 92,000 clones, with over 80% observed a single time. Sequencing was carried out using peripheral blood. Receptors originate from a woman older than 75 with active or convalescent COVID-19.

CDR3 in DNA: TGCAGCGACTGGGGGGTCGAGGGCTACACCTTC. Translated, it gives CSDWGVEGYTF. The chain uses TRBV29-1 and TRBJ1-2, with D perhaps TRBD1 (5 bases). The CDR3 loop spans 11 amino acids. The germline V gene encodes CDR1 SQVTM and CDR2 ANQGSEA. With 7 bases removed from V and 8 bases from J, the gap between germline ends came to 14 bases.

The chain combines TRBV2 with TRBJ2-3, with TRBD2 matching 9 bases. This CDR3 is built from 17 residues. Germline lookup yields CDR1 SNHLY and CDR2 FYNNEI. V shed 6 bases and J 5 bases; nucleotides not matched to a gene: 15. Here the CDR3 DNA reads TGTGCCAGCAGCCCACGGAGCGGGGGGCGGGGGGTAGATACGCAGTATTTT. The encoded protein is CASSPRSGGRGVDTQYF.

This clone appeared a single time. The chain carries TRBV6-2 or TRBV6-3 and TRBJ2-5, with D perhaps TRBD1 (6 bases). The CDR3 extends over 15 amino acids. Germline CDR1 reads MNHEY; CDR2 reads SVGEGT. The V end was cut by 4 bases, the J end by 5 bases, with 17 bases between. CDR3 nucleotide sequence: TGTGCCAGCAGTTTTTCCGCTTCCAGGGGCGAGACCCAGTACTTC. This sequence encodes CASSFSASRGETQYF.

This clone was seen a few times. This chain uses TRBV27 with TRBJ1-1; D gene unclear. The CDR3 length is 15 residues. The germline V gene has CDR1 MNHEY and CDR2 SMNVEV (reference sequence). Trimming cost V 5 bases and J 1 base, with 14 bases left between them. CDR3 DNA sequence: TGTGCCAGCAGTCCCTATCGACACAGGAACACTGAAGCTTTCTTT. Protein: CASSPYRHRNTEAFF.

The V and J genes are TRBV28 and TRBJ2-7, with TRBD1 as a possible D gene (6 bases). The V end was cut by 6 bases, the J end by 2 bases, with 17 bases between. The CDR3 is made up of 15 amino acids. Germline CDR1 MDHEN, CDR2 SYDVKM. Here the CDR3 reads CASSLKPGAPYEQYF. As DNA, the CDR3 is TGTGCCAGCAGCCTTAAGCCAGGGGCCCCCTACGAGCAGTACTTC.

J is TRBJ1-1 and V is TRBV2, with TRBD1 identical over 7 bases. This CDR3 has 13 amino acids. Germline V lookup: CDR1 SNHLY, CDR2 FYNNEI. V gave up 6 bases and J gave up 4 bases; unmatched junction bases: 5. CDR3 in amino acids: CASSKGARTEAFF. The CDR3 nucleotides are TGTGCCAGCAGCAAGGGGGCCCGCACTGAAGCTTTCTTT. Supplemented by reference TRBV2 and TRBJ1-1, the full variable domain reads EPEVTQTPSHQVTQMGQEVILRCVPISNHLYFYWYRQILGQKVEFLVSFYNNEISEKSEIFDDQFSVERPDGSNFTLKIRSTKLEDSAMYFCASSKGARTEAFFGQGTRLTVV.